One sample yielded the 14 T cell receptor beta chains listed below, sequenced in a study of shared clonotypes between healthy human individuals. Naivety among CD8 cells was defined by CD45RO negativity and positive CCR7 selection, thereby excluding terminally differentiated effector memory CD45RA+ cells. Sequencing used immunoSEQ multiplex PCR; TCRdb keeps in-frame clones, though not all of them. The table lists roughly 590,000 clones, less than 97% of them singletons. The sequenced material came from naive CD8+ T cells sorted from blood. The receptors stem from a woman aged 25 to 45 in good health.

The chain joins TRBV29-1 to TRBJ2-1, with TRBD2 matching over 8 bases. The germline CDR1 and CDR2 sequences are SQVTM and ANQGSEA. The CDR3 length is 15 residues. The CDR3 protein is CSSPGAGVRLNEQFF. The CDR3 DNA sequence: TGCTCCTCCCCAGGAGCGGGAGTCAGGCTCAATGAGCAGTTCTTC.

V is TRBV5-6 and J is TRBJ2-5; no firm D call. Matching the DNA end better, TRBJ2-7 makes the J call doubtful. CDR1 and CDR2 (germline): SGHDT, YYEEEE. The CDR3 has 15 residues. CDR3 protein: CASSQRAQAVYEQYF. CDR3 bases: TGTGCCAGCAGCCAACGGGCCCAGGCCGTCTACGAGCAGTACTTC.

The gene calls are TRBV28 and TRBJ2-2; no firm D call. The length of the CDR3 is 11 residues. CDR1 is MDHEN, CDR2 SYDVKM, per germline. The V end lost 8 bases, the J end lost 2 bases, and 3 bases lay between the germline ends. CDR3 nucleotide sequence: TGTGCCAGCCTAAACACCGGGGAGCTGTTTTTT. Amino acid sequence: CASLNTGELFF.

This chain's CDR3 is CASTHGLAASYEQYF. CDR3 nucleotides: TGCGCCAGCACCCATGGACTAGCGGCTTCCTACGAGCAGTACTTC. The rearrangement links TRBV5-1 to TRBJ2-7, with 10 bases lining up with TRBD2. The CDR3 is 15 residues long. From germline, CDR1 is SGHRS and CDR2 YFSETQ. The junction had 7 bases not matched to a gene; V was cut back by 6 bases and J by 1 base.

DNA for the CDR3: TGTGCCAGCAGCTTAGGCTCTAGCGGGAGCCACTACGAGCAGTACTTC. This sequence encodes CASSLGSSGSHYEQYF. This chain connects TRBV7-9 to TRBJ2-5, with TRBD2 identical over 10 bases. TRBJ2-7 matches the DNA end more closely, so the J call is doubtful. Germline V gene lookup returns CDR1 SEHNR and CDR2 FQNEAQ (reference sequence). There are 16 residues in the CDR3.

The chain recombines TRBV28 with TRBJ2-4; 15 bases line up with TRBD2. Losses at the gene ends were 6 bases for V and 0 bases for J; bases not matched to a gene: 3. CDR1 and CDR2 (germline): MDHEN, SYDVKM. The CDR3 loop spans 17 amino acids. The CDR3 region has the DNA TGTGCCAGCAGAGGACTAGCGGGAGGGGGAGCCAAAAACATTCAGTACTTC. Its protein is CASRGLAGGGAKNIQYF.

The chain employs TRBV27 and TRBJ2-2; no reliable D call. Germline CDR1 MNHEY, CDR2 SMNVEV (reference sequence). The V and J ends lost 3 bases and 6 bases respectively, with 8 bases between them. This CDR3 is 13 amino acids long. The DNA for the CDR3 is TGTGCCAGCAGTTTTCGCCTAGCCGGGGAGCTGTTTTTT. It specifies CASSFRLAGELFF.

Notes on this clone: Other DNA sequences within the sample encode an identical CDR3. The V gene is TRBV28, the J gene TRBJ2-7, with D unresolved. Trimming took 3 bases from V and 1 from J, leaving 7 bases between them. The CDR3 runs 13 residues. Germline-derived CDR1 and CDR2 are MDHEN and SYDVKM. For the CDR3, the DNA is TGTGCCAGCAGTTTGGTAGGGTCCTACGAGCAGTACTTC. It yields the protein CASSLVGSYEQYF. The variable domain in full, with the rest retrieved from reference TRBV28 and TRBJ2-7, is DVKVTQSSRYLVKRTGEKVFLECVQDMDHENMFWYRQDPGLGLRLIYFSYDVKMKEKGDIPEGYSVSREKKERFSLILESASTNQTSMYLCASSLVGSYEQYFGPGTRLTVT.

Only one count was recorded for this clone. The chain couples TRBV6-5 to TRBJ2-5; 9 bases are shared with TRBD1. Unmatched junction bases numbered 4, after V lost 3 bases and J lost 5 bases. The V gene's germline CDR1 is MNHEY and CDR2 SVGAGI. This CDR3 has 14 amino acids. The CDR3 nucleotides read TGTGCCAGCAGTTATACAGGGGGCAGGGAGACCCAGTACTTC. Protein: CASSYTGGRETQYF.

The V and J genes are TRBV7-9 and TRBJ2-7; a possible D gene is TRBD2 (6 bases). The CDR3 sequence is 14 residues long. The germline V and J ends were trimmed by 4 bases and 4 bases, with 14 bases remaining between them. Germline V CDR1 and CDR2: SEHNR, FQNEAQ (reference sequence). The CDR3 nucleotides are TGTGCCAGCAGCTCCTGGGACTTTGGGTACGAGCAGTACTTC. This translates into CASSSWDFGYEQYF.

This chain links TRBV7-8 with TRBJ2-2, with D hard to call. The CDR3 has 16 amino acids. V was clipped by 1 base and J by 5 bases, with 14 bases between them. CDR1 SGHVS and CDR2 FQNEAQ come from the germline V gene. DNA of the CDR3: TGTGCCAGCAGCTTAGACGTTGGGATTCGAACCGGGGAGCTGTTTTTT. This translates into CASSLDVGIRTGELFF.

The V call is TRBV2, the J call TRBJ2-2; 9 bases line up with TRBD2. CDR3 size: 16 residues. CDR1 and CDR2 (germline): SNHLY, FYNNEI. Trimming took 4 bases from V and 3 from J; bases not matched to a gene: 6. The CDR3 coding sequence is TGTGCCAGCAGTGGCCCAGCGGGAGGAGACACCGGGGAGCTGTTTTTT. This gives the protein CASSGPAGGDTGELFF.

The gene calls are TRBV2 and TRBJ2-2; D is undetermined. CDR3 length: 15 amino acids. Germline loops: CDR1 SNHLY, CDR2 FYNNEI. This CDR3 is CAWVHRASNTGELFF. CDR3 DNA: TGTGCATGGGTGCATAGGGCGTCGAACACCGGGGAGCTGTTTTTT.

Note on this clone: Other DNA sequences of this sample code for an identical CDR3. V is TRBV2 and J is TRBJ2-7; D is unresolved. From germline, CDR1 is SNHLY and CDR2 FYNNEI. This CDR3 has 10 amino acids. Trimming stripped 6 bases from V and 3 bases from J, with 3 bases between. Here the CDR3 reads CASRVYEQYF. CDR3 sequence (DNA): TGTGCCAGCAGAGTCTACGAGCAGTACTTC.